The text below deals with one T cell receptor beta chain. Trimming left V 5 bases short and J 5 bases short, with 16 bases between. The CDR3 runs 15 residues. Germline CDR1 reads MGHRA; CDR2 reads YSYEKL. The sample belongs to a study of blood T cell repertoires in COVID-19. About the research overall: Samples representing acute and convalescent COVID-19 were sourced from the United States, Italy and Spain.

The table came from immunoSEQ multiplex PCR; TCRdb's copy has only in-frame clones and leaves some out. The table shows about 140,000 clones, with roughly 90% occurring only once. The chain carries TRBV4-1 and TRBJ2-1; the D gene is possibly TRBD2 (6 bases). Material: peripheral blood. This TCR derives from a man aged 50 or older with active or convalescent COVID-19. The CDR3 loop is CASSSRLDQNNEQFF. The DNA of the CDR3 is TGCGCCAGCAGCTCTAGACTAGACCAGAACAATGAGCAGTTCTTC.